The source of this T cell receptor (beta chain) is a study of PD-1 blockade in classical Hodgkin lymphoma. Study results and caveats: Compared with healthy donors, newly diagnosed patients reportedly showed lower baseline TCR diversity.

As for this clone: What it binds is not known.

CDR1 is SNHLY and CDR2 is FYNNEI in the germline V gene. The CDR3 spans 14 residues. V was cut by 4 bases and J by 6 bases, with 10 bases left in between. All patients relapsed after autologous stem cell transplantation, and brentuximab vedotin exposure varied. This table comes from immunoSEQ multiplex PCR, and its TCRdb copy is limited to in-frame clones, with some not included. The table shows about 40,000 clones, with approximately 71% occurring only once. The sequenced sample was peripheral blood mononuclear cells (PBMCs), obtained at baseline. This clonotype was sampled from a human donor with classical Hodgkin lymphoma. V gene TRBV2 combines with J gene TRBJ1-6; no clear D. CDR3 nucleotide sequence: TGTGCCAGCAGTGCTTACAGCCGTAATTCACCCCTCCACTTT. Amino acid sequence: CASSAYSRNSPLHF.